The clone carrying this T cell receptor beta chain was counted at least ten times. This sample is drawn from a study of identical twins. The germline V gene encodes CDR1 MDHEN and CDR2 SYDVKM. This CDR3 is 14 amino acids long. V was shortened by 3 bases and J by 4 bases, with 10 bases between the two germline ends. TCRdb re-called the 5' RACE reads with MiXCR, one entry per CDR3 protein. The sample has hundreds of thousands of distinct CDR3 sequences; approximately 13% are singletons. Another study also made use of these data, one on yellow fever vaccine responses in identical twins.

Sample: CD8+ T cells sorted from blood. The chain couples TRBV28 to TRBJ2-1; tentatively, D is TRBD1 (5 bases). This TCR derives from a woman aged 18-30 years in good health. The CDR3 nucleotides are TGTGCCAGCAGTTTTGAACAGGAGTACAATGAGCAGTTCTTC. It specifies CASSFEQEYNEQFF.